What follows are 24 T cell receptor beta chains derived from one specimen sequenced in a study of prognosis after radiotherapy for stage I lung cancer (TCRdb year 2021). Data came from an Illumina HiSeq 3000. Two rounds of multiplex PCR on genomic DNA were used to amplify the TCR beta CDR3 region. The first PCR round used primers specific to each TRBV and TRBJ gene, and the primer sequences were filed in Chinese patent CN105087789A. TCRdb reprocessed the public reads (quality trimming at Q25 with fastp, clone calling with MiXCR) and kept in-frame beta chains. Rows merge per CDR3 protein into single entries with the most common DNA and genes. This sample gives fewer than 40,000 distinct CDR3 sequences in total; less than 35% of them show up just once. Around 17% of the sample is held by the ten biggest clonotypes. The sample consisted of PBMCs, taken before or after stereotactic body radiation therapy (not recorded which). The receptors shown here come from a donor at least 50 years old with non-small cell lung cancer.

The table lists this clonotype with a few counts. The J gene is TRBJ2-4, the V gene TRBV18; D uncertain. The V end was cut by 3 bases, the J end by 2 bases, with 14 bases between. CDR3 size: 16 residues. CDR1 KGHSH and CDR2 LQKENI come from the germline V gene. CDR3 bases: TGTGCCAGCTCACCGCGTTCGGCCGGGTCCAAAAACATTCAGTACTTC. Translating it yields CASSPRSAGSKNIQYF.

This clonotype was counted at least ten times. The CDR3 sequence is CASSTPTGAAYEQYF. DNA of the CDR3: TGTGCCAGCAGTACTCCGACAGGGGCGGCCTACGAGCAGTACTTC. The rearrangement uses TRBV6-1 and TRBJ2-7; 8 nucleotides agree with TRBD1. CDR3 length: 15 residues. From germline, CDR1 is MNHNS and CDR2 SASEGT. J gave up 2 bases and V 5 bases, and 8 bases lay outside the gene matches.

In this sample, this clonotype turned up many times. The chain combines TRBV24-1 with TRBJ2-2, with a tentative D call TRBD2 (5 bases). V lost 3 bases to trimming and J lost 5 bases, with 6 bases between them. Germline V gene data show CDR1 as KGHDR and CDR2 as SFDVKD. The CDR3 totals 13 residues. Written as DNA, the CDR3 is TGTGCCACCAGTGATCGGGAAACCGGGGAGCTGTTTTTT. Protein sequence: CATSDRETGELFF.

By its share, this clonotype is medium-sized. V gene TRBV25-1 combines with J gene TRBJ1-6, with D tentatively TRBD1 (5 bases). The CDR3 loop spans 16 amino acids. Trimming shortened V by 1 base and J by 0 bases, and 7 bases separated the two germline ends. Germline loops: CDR1 MGHDK, CDR2 SYGVNS. The CDR3 DNA sequence: TGTGCCAGCAGTGAATCCGGGGGCTCCTATAATTCACCCCTCCACTTT. Its translation: CASSESGGSYNSPLHF.

CDR3 amino acids: CATSDPVAGATLRELFF. DNA of the CDR3: TGTGCCACCAGTGACCCAGTAGCGGGGGCTACCCTTCGGGAGCTGTTTTTT. This chain connects TRBV24-1 to TRBJ2-2; the match to TRBD2 covers 9 bases. The CDR3 has 17 residues. Trimming took 4 bases from V and 9 from J; bases not matched to a gene: 14. Germline V gene lookup returns CDR1 KGHDR and CDR2 SFDVKD.

This clonotype was seen at least ten times. The V call is TRBV9, the J call TRBJ2-3; 12 bases agree with TRBD2. The J segment lost 0 bases and the V segment lost 4 bases, leaving 9 bases of the junction unmatched. CDR1 and CDR2 (germline): SGDLS, YYNGEE. CDR3 size: 18 residues. As DNA, the CDR3 is TGTGCCAGCAGCTCAGGGACTAGCGGGTCTACTAGCACAGATACGCAGTATTTT. This sequence encodes CASSSGTSGSTSTDTQYF.

In its sample, this clonotype was seen many times. The chain combines TRBV20-1 with TRBJ2-7; D remains ambiguous. This CDR3 is 14 amino acids long. Germline values: CDR1 DFQATT, CDR2 SNEGSKA (reference sequence). Trimming pared 6 bases from V and 4 bases from J, leaving 19 bases between. CDR3: CSANPRSPRYEQYF. In DNA form, the CDR3 reads TGCAGTGCAAACCCTCGGAGCCCTAGATACGAGCAGTACTTC.

This clonotype appeared many times. This chain connects TRBV2 to TRBJ1-1, with a possible D match to TRBD1 (5 bases). The germline V gene encodes CDR1 SNHLY and CDR2 FYNNEI. The V and J ends lost 4 bases and 11 bases respectively, with 11 bases between them. This CDR3 comprises 11 residues. The CDR3 DNA reads TGTGCCAGCAGTGCCAGGTGGGGGGCTTTCTTT. Translating it yields CASSARWGAFF.

This clonotype was detected ten times or more. The chain employs TRBV19 and TRBJ2-5; 11 nucleotides agree with TRBD1. Germline V CDR1 and CDR2: LNHDA, SQIVND (reference sequence). The CDR3 contains 16 residues. Unmatched junction bases numbered 7, after V lost 2 bases and J lost 5 bases. Here the CDR3 DNA reads TGTGCCAGTAGTATAAGGGGGACAGGGGGTCTGGAGACCCAGTACTTC. Amino acid sequence: CASSIRGTGGLETQYF.

This clonotype was seen ten or more times. The V and J genes are TRBV28 and TRBJ1-4, with 7 bases lining up with TRBD1. V lost 3 bases, J lost 7 bases, and 11 bases stayed unmatched. The CDR3 has 16 residues. Germline CDR1 MDHEN, CDR2 SYDVKM. CDR3 in amino acids: CASSFLDRAVGEKLFF. Here the CDR3 DNA reads TGTGCCAGCAGTTTCCTCGACAGGGCGGTAGGTGAAAAACTGTTTTTT.

Only a few counts were recorded for this clonotype. This could be a read error, since a much larger clone is one nucleotide away. The V and J genes are TRBV6-2 or TRBV6-3 and TRBJ1-1, with a tentative D call TRBD1 (6 bases). Trimming cost V 7 bases and J 4 bases, with 19 bases left between them. Germline V gene sequence: CDR1 MNHEY, CDR2 SVGEGT. The CDR3 has 15 amino acids. CDR3 region: CASTVSYRGPTEAFF. CDR3 DNA sequence: TGTGCCAGCACCGTAAGTTATCGGGGGCCCACTGAAGCTTTCTTT.

By share of the sample, this clonotype is medium-sized. The CDR3 DNA sequence: TGTGCCAGCGTTAGCCGGAATAATTCACCCCTCCACTTT. Amino acid sequence: CASVSRNNSPLHF. This chain joins TRBV2 and TRBJ1-6, with D hard to call. Trimming shortened V by 8 bases and J by 5 bases, and 10 bases separated the two germline ends. The CDR3 totals 13 residues. Germline V CDR1 and CDR2: SNHLY, FYNNEI.

Details on this clonotype: A much larger clone differs from this one at a single base, so this may be a read error. The conserved final phenylalanine or tryptophan is absent from the CDR3, which likely points to a read error. The chain joins TRBV3-1 to TRBJ2-5; tentatively, D is TRBD1 or TRBD2 (6 bases each). CDR3 length: 16 amino acids. V was clipped by 0 bases and J by 1 base, with 12 bases between them. Germline V gives CDR1 LGHDT, CDR2 YNNKEL (reference sequence). CDR3 sequence reads: CASSQEGGGSQETQYS. CDR3 DNA sequence: TGTGCCAGCAGCCAAGAAGGGGGAGGCAGCCAAGAGACCCAGTACTCC.

Turning to this clonotype: This sequence may be a read error, since a much larger clone differs from it by one base. V gene TRBV6-1 combines with J gene TRBJ1-5; D may be TRBD1 (5 bases). The CDR3 is made up of 15 amino acids. Germline CDR1 and CDR2: MNHNS and SASEGT. The CDR3 here is CASIEEQGESRAQHF. CDR3 bases: TGTGCCAGCATTGAAGAGCAGGGAGAGAGTCGGGCCCAGCATTTT.

This clonotype was detected ten times or more. The chain has TRBV20-1 and TRBJ2-3; D gene uncertain. Germline V lookup: CDR1 DFQATT, CDR2 SNEGSKA (reference sequence). This CDR3 is 12 amino acids long. V lost 3 bases, J lost 4 bases, and 8 bases lay in between. The CDR3 reads CSASAAADTQYF. In nucleotides, the CDR3 is TGCAGTGCTAGCGCCGCGGCAGATACGCAGTATTTT.

In the case of this clonotype: Since a much larger clone is just one base distant, this may be a read error. The J gene is TRBJ1-2, the V gene TRBV19; D unresolved. Germline-derived CDR1 and CDR2 are LNHDA and SQIVND (reference sequence). The CDR3 sequence is 14 residues long. The DNA for the CDR3 is TGTGCCAGTAGGGAACAGTCCCTAAACTATGACTACACCTTC. Translating gives CASREQSLNYDYTF. Full variable domain (outside the CDR3, taken from reference TRBV19 and TRBJ1-2): DGGITQSPKYLFRKEGQNVTLSCEQNLNHDAMYWYRQDPGQGLRLIYYSQIVNDFQKGDIAEGYSVSREKKESFPLTVTSAQKNPTAFYLCASREQSLNYDYTFGSGTRLTVV.

This clonotype was found many times. The chain recombines TRBV19 with TRBJ2-4; TRBD1 matches 11 bases. V dropped 7 bases and J dropped 14; count of bases not matched to a gene: 16. The CDR3 contains 15 residues. The V gene's germline CDR1 is LNHDA and CDR2 SQIVND (reference sequence). CDR3 DNA sequence: TGTGCCAGTACCCCAGGGCAGGACAGGGGGCGCCGAAAGTACTTC. It is translated as CASTPGQDRGRRKYF.

This clonotype was picked up many times. The rearrangement uses TRBV29-1 and TRBJ2-7; 10 bases align to TRBD1. Germline V lookup: CDR1 SQVTM, CDR2 ANQGSEA. This CDR3 is built from 14 residues. V was clipped by 7 bases and J by 0 bases; unmatched bases: 6. In nucleotides, the CDR3 is TGCAGCGCCCGACAGGGGGCCAACTCCTACGAGCAGTACTTC. It specifies CSARQGANSYEQYF.

On this clonotype: A far larger clone is only one base removed, so a read error is likely. The chain links TRBV6-2 or TRBV6-3 to TRBJ2-6; D perhaps matches TRBD1 (6 bases). The V gene's germline CDR1 is MNHEY and CDR2 SVGEGT. CDR3 length equals 16 residues. The CDR3 sequence: CASSDSHRARANVLTF. As DNA, the CDR3 is TGTGCCAGCAGTGACTCACACAGGGCTCGGGCCAACGTCCTGACTTTC.

Many counts were recorded for this clonotype. This sequence joins TRBV6-4 and TRBJ2-1; TRBD1 aligns across 8 bases. Germline CDR1 and CDR2: MRHNA and SNTAGT. This CDR3 has 12 residues. Trimming cost V 6 bases and J 8 bases; bases outside gene matches: 3. CDR3 nucleotides: TGTGCCAGCAGGGACAGGGTCCATGAGCAGTTCTTC. As protein: CASRDRVHEQFF.

This clonotype was observed many times. This chain connects TRBV28 to TRBJ1-1; D is undetermined. The CDR3 runs to 13 residues. The V end was cut by 7 bases, the J end by 4 bases, with 13 bases between. Germline CDR1 MDHEN, CDR2 SYDVKM. CDR3 DNA sequence: TGTGCCAGCACCTCTTCGTGGGGCACTGAAGCTTTCTTT. It codes for CASTSSWGTEAFF.

Concerning this clonotype itself: A much bigger clone sits one base away, suggesting this may be a read error. The chain joins TRBV27 to TRBJ1-1; maybe TRBD1 (5 bases). The CDR3 is 15 amino acids. V shed 7 bases and J shed 0 bases, with 15 bases lying between them. The germline CDR1 and CDR2 sequences are MNHEY and SMNVEV (reference sequence). In DNA form, the CDR3 reads TGTGCCAGCACGTGCAGAGGGGTTATGAACACTGAAGCTTTCTTT. Residues: CASTCRGVMNTEAFF.

This clonotype was observed many times. The chain employs TRBV28 and TRBJ1-1; the D is unclear. Looked up from germline, CDR1 is MDHEN and CDR2 is SYDVKM. V shed 4 bases and J shed 6 bases, with 12 bases lying between them. CDR3 length: 13 amino acids. The CDR3 nucleotides are TGTGCCAGCAGTTCCATGGGATACGCTGAAGCTTTCTTT. Its protein product is CASSSMGYAEAFF.

This rearrangement joins TRBV6-1 to TRBJ1-2; unclear D gene. Trimming left V 1 base short and J 4 bases short, with 19 bases between. The CDR3 totals 17 residues. Germline CDR1 and CDR2: MNHNS and SASEGT. The CDR3 coding sequence is TGTGCCAGCAGTGAAGGATATAGATCGGTTAGATCCTATGGCTACACCTTC. This gives the protein CASSEGYRSVRSYGYTF.